The present entry profiles one T cell receptor (beta chain) with its context. What it recognizes is unknown. Molecular-barcoded quantitative 5'-RACE produced these TCR beta libraries. MiXCR, applied by TCRdb to the 5' RACE reads, yields one record per CDR3 protein. Among some 840,000 distinct CDR3 sequences, about 12% were seen once, and the ten largest hold more than 0.5%. The data originate from a study of CD8 T cells in ankylosing spondylitis. V was trimmed by 6 bases and J by 10 bases, leaving 16 bases between them. The CDR3 runs to 14 residues. CDR1 and CDR2 (germline): LNHNV, YYDKDF (reference sequence). Whole-study findings and limits: Made up of under 10 highly homologous variants, a TCR beta motif appeared characteristic of ankylosing spondylitis blood.

The sequencing sample was made of blood, either unsorted or a sorted T cell fraction (not recorded which). The V and J genes are TRBV15 and TRBJ1-6; D perhaps matches TRBD1 (5 bases). The receptor was isolated from a male donor with ankylosing spondylitis. CDR3 sequence reads: CATRPGGVGSPLHF. Written as DNA, the CDR3 is TGTGCCACCAGGCCGGGAGGGGTGGGATCACCCCTCCACTTT. Together with reference TRBV15 and TRBJ1-6, the CDR3 gives the full variable domain: DAMVIQNPRYQVTQFGKPVTLSCSQTLNHNVMYWYQQKSSQAPKLLFHYYDKDFNNEADTPDNFQSRRPNTSFCFLDIRSPGLGDTAMYLCATRPGGVGSPLHFGNGTRLTVT.